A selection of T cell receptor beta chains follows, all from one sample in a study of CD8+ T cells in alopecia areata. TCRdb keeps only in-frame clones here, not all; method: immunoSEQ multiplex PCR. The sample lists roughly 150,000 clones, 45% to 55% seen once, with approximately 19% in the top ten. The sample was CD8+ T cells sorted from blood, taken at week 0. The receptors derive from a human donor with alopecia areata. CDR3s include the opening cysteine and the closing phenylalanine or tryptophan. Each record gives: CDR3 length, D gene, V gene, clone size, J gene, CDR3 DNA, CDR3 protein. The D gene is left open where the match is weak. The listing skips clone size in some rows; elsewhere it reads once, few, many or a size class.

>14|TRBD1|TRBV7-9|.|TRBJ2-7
TGTGCCAGCAGCTCGGGACAGGGGATCATACAGCAGTACTTC
CASSSGQGIIQQYF
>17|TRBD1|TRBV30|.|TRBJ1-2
TGTGCCTGGAGCGGCCTTTTGACAGGGGGCAAAAACTATGGCTACACCTTC
CAWSGLLTGGKNYGYTF
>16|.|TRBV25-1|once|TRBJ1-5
TGTGCCAGCAGTGAATTTAGACAGCGAAACAATCAGCCCCAGCATTTT
CASSEFRQRNNQPQHF
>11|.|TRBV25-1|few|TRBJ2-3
TGTGCCACCGTGGGGGGAGATACGCAGTATTTT
CATVGGDTQYF
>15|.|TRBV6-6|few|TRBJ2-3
TGTGCCAGCAGTTACTATGGCGTGGGCACAGATACGCAGTATTTT
CASSYYGVGTDTQYF
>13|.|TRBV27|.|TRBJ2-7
TGTGCCAGCAGTTTATCCCATGTTACCGAGCAGTACTTC
CASSLSHVTEQYF
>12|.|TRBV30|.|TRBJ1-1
TGTGCCTGGGGTCACAGGGTCACTGAAGCTTTCTTT
CAWGHRVTEAFF
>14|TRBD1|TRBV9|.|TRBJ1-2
TGTGCCAGCAGCGCCCCCGACAGGGACTATGGCTACACCTTC
CASSAPDRDYGYTF
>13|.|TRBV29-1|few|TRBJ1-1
TGCAGCGTTGTAACGGGGACTGGGAGTGAAGCTTTCTTT
CSVVTGTGSEAFF
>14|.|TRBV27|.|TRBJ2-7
TGTGCCAGCAGTTCACGCCCCAATGGGAACGAGCAGTACTTC
CASSSRPNGNEQYF
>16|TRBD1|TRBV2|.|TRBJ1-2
TGTGCCAGCAGTGACCGGGACAGCCGAGCCAACTATGGCTACACCTTC
CASSDRDSRANYGYTF
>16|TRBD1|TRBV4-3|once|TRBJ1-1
TGCGCCAGCAGCCCCCGAAGGACAGGGCTGAACACTGAAGCTTTCTTT
CASSPRRTGLNTEAFF
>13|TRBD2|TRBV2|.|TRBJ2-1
TGTGCCAGCAGTGAACCTAGCGGGGGTGAGCAGTTCTTC
CASSEPSGGEQFF
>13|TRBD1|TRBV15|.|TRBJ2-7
TGTGCCACCAGCCCAGGACAGGGTTACGAGCAGTACTTC
CATSPGQGYEQYF
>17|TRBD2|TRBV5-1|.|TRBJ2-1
TGCGCCAGCAGAGGAGGGACTAGCGGGGGGCCGGTCAATGAGCAGTTCTTC
CASRGGTSGGPVNEQFF
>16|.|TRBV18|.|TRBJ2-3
TGTGCCAGCTCACTACCTGGTCGTCAGGTCACAGATACGCAGTATTTT
CASSLPGRQVTDTQYF
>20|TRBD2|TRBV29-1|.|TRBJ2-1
TGCAGCGTTGAAGGGTTTGGGATAGAGCGGGGGGGCCTCACCGGTCATGAGCAGTTCTTC
CSVEGFGIERGGLTGHEQFF
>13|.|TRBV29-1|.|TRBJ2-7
TGCAGCGTTGAAGATCTCCAGTCCTACGAGCAGTACTTC
CSVEDLQSYEQYF
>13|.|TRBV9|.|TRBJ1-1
TGTGCCAGCAGCTTGGGACAGAACACTGAAGCTTTCTTT
CASSLGQNTEAFF
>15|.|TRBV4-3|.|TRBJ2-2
TGCGCCAGCAGCTCCATACTATGGGACACCGGGGAGCTGTTTTTT
CASSSILWDTGELFF
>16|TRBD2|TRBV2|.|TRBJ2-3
TGTGCCAGCAGTGAAGGGACTAGCAGATACACAGATACGCAGTATTTT
CASSEGTSRYTDTQYF
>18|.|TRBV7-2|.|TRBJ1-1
TGTGCCAGCAGCTTCATAGGGTACGGCGAAGGGTTGAACACTGAAGCTTTCTTT
CASSFIGYGEGLNTEAFF
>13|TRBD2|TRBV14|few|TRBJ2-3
TGTGCCAGCAGCCAAGTGGGACGGGGGGACCGGTATTTT
CASSQVGRGDRYF
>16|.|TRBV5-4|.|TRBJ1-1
TGTGCCAGCAGCCAACCAGCTGGATTATCTGACACTGAAGCTTTCTTT
CASSQPAGLSDTEAFF
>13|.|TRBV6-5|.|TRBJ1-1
TGTGCCAGCAGTTACTTAGGGGACACTGAAGCTTTCTTT
CASSYLGDTEAFF
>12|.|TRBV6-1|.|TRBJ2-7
TGTGCCAGCAGGGGACACCTCTACGAGCAGTACTTC
CASRGHLYEQYF
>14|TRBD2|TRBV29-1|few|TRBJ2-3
TGCAGCGTGGGGACTAGCGGGGCCACAGATACGCAGTATTTT
CSVGTSGATDTQYF
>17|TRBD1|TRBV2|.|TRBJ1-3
TGTGCCAGCACTACTCGAGGACAGGGAGGCCCTGGAAACACCATATATTTT
CASTTRGQGGPGNTIYF
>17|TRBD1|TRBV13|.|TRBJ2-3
TGTGCCAGCAGCTTAGAAGACAGGGGAGGCGGTGGAGATACGCAGTATTTT
CASSLEDRGGGGDTQYF
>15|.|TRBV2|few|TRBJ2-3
TGTGCCAGCGGTGCCGGGACTTCGAGCACAGATACGCAGTATTTT
CASGAGTSSTDTQYF
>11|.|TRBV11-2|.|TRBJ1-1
TGTGCCAGCAGCGCGAACACTGAAGCTTTCTTT
CASSANTEAFF
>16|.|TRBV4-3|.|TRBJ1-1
TGCGCCAGCAGCCAAGCCGGGGGGCCTACGAACACTGAAGCTTTCTTT
CASSQAGGPTNTEAFF
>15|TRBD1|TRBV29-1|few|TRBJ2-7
TGCAGCGTAAGACCCCGGGACAGGGGTTCCAACGAGCAGTACTTC
CSVRPRDRGSNEQYF
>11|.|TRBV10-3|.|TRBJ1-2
TGTGCCATCAGCGATGGCGCGGGCTACACCTTC
CAISDGAGYTF
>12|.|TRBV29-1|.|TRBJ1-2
TGCAGCGGTGGACCGACTAACTATGGCTACACCTTC
CSGGPTNYGYTF
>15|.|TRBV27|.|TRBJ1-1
TGTGCCAGCAGTCCACTTGGGGGGAGGAACACTGAAGCTTTCTTT
CASSPLGGRNTEAFF
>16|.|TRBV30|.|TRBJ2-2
TGTGCCTGGAGTGTGTCAGGGAGGAGTATTACCGGGGAGCTGTTTTTT
CAWSVSGRSITGELFF
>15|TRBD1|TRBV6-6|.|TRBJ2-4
TGTGCCAGCTACCGGGACAGGGGCCCCAAAAACATTCAGTACTTC
CASYRDRGPKNIQYF
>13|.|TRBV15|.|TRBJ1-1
TGTGCCACCAGCAGAGATCAGGGAGGGGAAGCTTTCTTT
CATSRDQGGEAFF
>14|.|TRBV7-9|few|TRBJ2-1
TGTGCCAGCAGCTTTCCGGGACTCTACAATGAGCAGTTCTTC
CASSFPGLYNEQFF
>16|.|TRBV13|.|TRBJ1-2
TGTGCCAGCAGCTTGTCGGTTGAAGTGGCTAACTATGGCTACACCTTC
CASSLSVEVANYGYTF
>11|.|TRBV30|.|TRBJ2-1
TGTGCCTGGATGGGGGGAAGGGAGCAGTTCTTC
CAWMGGREQFF
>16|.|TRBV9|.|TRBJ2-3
TGTGCCAGCAACAGCAAACCGGGACTTCATACAGATACGCAGTATTTT
CASNSKPGLHTDTQYF
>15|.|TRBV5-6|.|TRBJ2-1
TGTGCCAGCAGCTTGGTCGGGTTTAGTAACAATGAGCAGTTCTTC
CASSLVGFSNNEQFF
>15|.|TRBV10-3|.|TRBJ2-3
TGTGCCATCAGTGGGAAAGTAGGAGAGGGAGATACGCAGTATTTT
CAISGKVGEGDTQYF
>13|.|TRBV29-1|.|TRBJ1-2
TGCAGCGTTGACGGGGGTTCTAGTTACGGCTACACCTTC
CSVDGGSSYGYTF
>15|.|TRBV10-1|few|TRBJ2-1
TGCGCCAGCAGTGACGATCGTCTTCGGGACAATGAGCAGTTCTTC
CASSDDRLRDNEQFF
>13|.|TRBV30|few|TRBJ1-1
TGTGCCTGGAGTGCCGGGTGGGACACTGAAGCTTTCTTT
CAWSAGWDTEAFF
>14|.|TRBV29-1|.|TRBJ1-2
TGCAGCGCCTACCTGACAGCGGGCGGAGGTGGCTACACCTTC
CSAYLTAGGGGYTF